This TCR beta chain was retrieved from a study of neurological immune-mediated disorders. Study outcomes and limitations: HTLV-1-associated myelopathy had the most TCR clonal expansion, whereas multiple sclerosis had the least (lower than in healthy controls).

TCRdb re-analysed the 5' RACE reads in MiXCR, keeping a single row per CDR3 protein. The data contain 77,000 or so distinct CDR3 sequences, 9.4% of them singletons. Germline V gives CDR1 SSHAT, CDR2 FNYEAQ (reference sequence). Unmatched junction bases numbered 1, after V lost 1 base and J lost 3 bases. The CDR3 is made up of 15 amino acids. This clonotype was seen at least ten times. Its specificity is not known. Sequencing used PBMCs. The sequence was obtained from a man aged 45-60 years in good health. The chain is built from TRBV7-7 and TRBJ2-1, with 9 positions matching TRBD1. CDR3 loop: CASSLGGQGYNEQFF. In DNA, the CDR3 is TGTGCCAGCAGCTTAGGGGGACAGGGCTACAATGAGCAGTTCTTC.